A single sample gave rise to the 26 T cell receptor beta chains below, sequenced in a study of cytomegalovirus exposure and HLA in healthy donors. The study ran its PCR with 60 Vbeta and 13 Jbeta primers. Only in-frame clones appear in the TCRdb table, and some are missing; sequencing was by immunoSEQ multiplex PCR. In all, the sample yields approximately 110,000 clones. Specimen: PBMCs. These receptors all come from a man in his forties in good health and CMV-seropositive.

The rearrangement joins TRBV9 to TRBJ2-1, with 11 positions matching TRBD2. V gave up 3 bases and J gave up 4 bases; unmatched junction bases: 9. Germline CDR1 reads SGDLS; CDR2 reads YYNGEE. The CDR3 loop spans 17 amino acids. DNA for the CDR3: TGTGCCAGCAGCGATCCTGGGACTAGCGGCTTTTACAATGAGCAGTTCTTC. This gives the protein CASSDPGTSGFYNEQFF.

The chain recombines TRBV7-8 with TRBJ2-5; 10 positions match TRBD2. Looked up from germline, CDR1 is SGHVS and CDR2 is FQNEAQ. V lost 6 bases to trimming and J lost 4 bases; unmatched junction nucleotides: 8. CDR3 size: 15 residues. DNA of the CDR3: TGTGCCAGCAGGAAGACTAGCGGGTTAATAGAGACCCAGTACTTC. Encoded protein: CASRKTSGLIETQYF.

This chain uses TRBV5-1 with TRBJ2-2, with TRBD1 matching 7 bases. Germline CDR1 and CDR2: SGHRS and YFSETQ. The J segment lost 2 bases and the V segment lost 5 bases, leaving 9 bases of the junction unmatched. This CDR3 has 16 residues. The CDR3 region has the DNA TGCGCCAGCAGGCCACCAGGACAGGTCAACACCGGGGAGCTGTTTTTT. This encodes CASRPPGQVNTGELFF.

The chain joins TRBV7-9 to TRBJ2-2; TRBD2 agrees at 10 bases. Trimming took 5 bases from V and 6 from J; bases not matched to a gene: 6. CDR1 and CDR2 (germline): SEHNR, FQNEAQ (reference sequence). This CDR3 is built from 15 residues. DNA for the CDR3: TGTGCCAGCAGCCCAGGACTAGCGGACTCCGGGGAGCTGTTTTTT. Its protein is CASSPGLADSGELFF.

The gene calls are TRBV10-3 and TRBJ2-7; 9 bases are shared with TRBD1. The germline V gene has CDR1 ENHRY and CDR2 SYGVKD. CDR3 length: 16 amino acids. The V and J ends lost 3 bases and 4 bases, in that order; junction bases with no gene match: 10. The CDR3 DNA reads TGTGCCATCAGTGAAGAGAGGGACAGGGTTTATTACGAGCAGTACTTC. Translated: CAISEERDRVYYEQYF.

The rearrangement joins TRBV7-9 to TRBJ2-7; D not resolved. Germline V gives CDR1 SEHNR, CDR2 FQNEAQ (reference sequence). The CDR3 has 13 amino acids. V was clipped by 7 bases and J by 0 bases, with 10 bases between them. The CDR3 sequence is CASNPLVSYEQYF. CDR3 nucleotide sequence: TGTGCCAGCAACCCTTTAGTCTCCTACGAGCAGTACTTC.

V gene TRBV30 combines with J gene TRBJ1-2, with D possibly matching TRBD1 (6 bases). This CDR3 is 13 amino acids long. Germline loops: CDR1 GTSNPN, CDR2 SVGIG (reference sequence). Trimming took off 3 bases at V and 5 bases at J, with 13 bases between the two ends. As DNA, the CDR3 is TGTGCCTGGAGCCCCGGGACAAGATATGGCTACACCTTC. Its protein is CAWSPGTRYGYTF.

The rearrangement joins TRBV5-1 to TRBJ2-1; D perhaps matches TRBD2 (5 bases). Trimming cost V 2 bases and J 7 bases, with 22 bases left between them. Germline V lookup: CDR1 SGHRS, CDR2 YFSETQ. CDR3 length: 17 amino acids. CDR3 sequence reads: CASSLTRPTWRMNEQFF. In DNA form, the CDR3 reads TGCGCCAGCAGCTTAACCAGACCCACATGGAGGATGAATGAGCAGTTCTTC.

The chain has TRBV6-5 and TRBJ2-3; D is uncertain. CDR1 is MNHEY and CDR2 is SVGAGI in the germline V gene. The CDR3 contains 15 residues. The V and J ends lost 0 bases and 0 bases respectively, with 7 bases between them. The CDR3 region has the DNA TGTGCCAGCAGTTACTCCTCTACTAGCACAGATACGCAGTATTTT. Translated: CASSYSSTSTDTQYF.

This rearrangement joins TRBV6-1 to TRBJ1-2; TRBD1 might be the D (6 bases). Trimming shortened V by 7 bases and J by 3 bases, and 12 bases separated the two germline ends. From germline, CDR1 is MNHNS and CDR2 SASEGT. The CDR3 runs 13 residues. CDR3: CASTERQDYGYTF. The CDR3 DNA reads as TGTGCCAGCACCGAAAGACAGGACTATGGCTACACCTTC.

The chain couples TRBV28 to TRBJ2-1, with 9 bases matching TRBD2. This CDR3 has 15 amino acids. The germline gives CDR1 MDHEN, CDR2 SYDVKM. Trimming cost V 5 bases and J 4 bases; bases outside gene matches: 6. The CDR3 DNA sequence: TGTGCCAGCAGTCTGACTAGCGGAGTTTACAATGAGCAGTTCTTC. It is translated as CASSLTSGVYNEQFF.

The chain joins TRBV2 to TRBJ2-1, with 12 bases that match TRBD2. This CDR3 is built from 15 residues. The J segment lost 6 bases and the V segment lost 3 bases, leaving 3 bases of the junction unmatched. The germline gives CDR1 SNHLY, CDR2 FYNNEI. The CDR3 region has the DNA TGTGCCAGCAGTGATGGACTAGCGGGGTCCAATGAGCAGTTCTTC. Protein product: CASSDGLAGSNEQFF.

This chain uses TRBV6-4 with TRBJ2-3, with a possible D match to TRBD1 (5 bases). Trimming shortened V by 6 bases and J by 0 bases, and 7 bases separated the two germline ends. The length of the CDR3 is 13 residues. Germline assignment: CDR1 MRHNA and CDR2 SNTAGT. The CDR3 reads CASRGPSTDTQYF. The CDR3 DNA reads TGTGCCAGCAGGGGGCCCAGCACAGATACGCAGTATTTT.

V usage is TRBV19 and J usage is TRBJ1-2; 7 positions agree with TRBD1. With 4 bases clipped from V and 4 bases from J, the junction kept 3 bases outside the gene matches. This CDR3 has 13 residues. CDR1 and CDR2 from the germline V gene are LNHDA and SQIVND (reference sequence). DNA of the CDR3: TGTGCCAGTAGTACCGGGACAGCCTATGGCTACACCTTC. Its translation: CASSTGTAYGYTF.

This rearrangement joins TRBV4-1 to TRBJ2-7; possibly TRBD2 for D (6 bases). The CDR3 has 16 residues. Germline V gene sequence: CDR1 MGHRA, CDR2 YSYEKL. The germline V and J ends were trimmed by 2 bases and 4 bases, with 18 bases remaining between them. The CDR3 spells CASSQTRTTPSYEQYF. Here the CDR3 DNA reads TGCGCCAGCAGCCAAACAAGGACTACCCCGAGTTACGAGCAGTACTTC.

This chain links TRBV30 with TRBJ1-4, with 7 bases aligning to TRBD1. This CDR3 is 13 amino acids long. V trimming: 7 bases; J trimming: 4 bases; junction bases outside the gene matches: 6. Germline assignment: CDR1 GTSNPN and CDR2 SVGIG (reference sequence). The CDR3 loop reads CALSGGNNEKLFF. DNA of the CDR3: TGTGCCTTGTCAGGGGGAAATAATGAAAAACTGTTTTTT.

This rearrangement joins TRBV7-9 to TRBJ2-5; D is possibly TRBD1 (5 bases). The V and J ends lost 3 bases and 1 base respectively, with 12 bases between them. CDR1 SEHNR and CDR2 FQNEAQ come from the germline V gene (reference sequence). This CDR3 contains 15 residues. The CDR3 protein is CASSFWMDTQETQYF. CDR3 nucleotide sequence: TGTGCCAGCAGCTTTTGGATGGACACCCAAGAGACCCAGTACTTC.

The chain uses TRBV28 and TRBJ1-2; the match to TRBD1 covers 8 bases. Per germline, CDR1 MDHEN and CDR2 SYDVKM. The CDR3 contains 16 residues. J lost 4 bases, V lost 5 bases, and 12 bases had no gene match. CDR3 amino acids: CASSPSTGQGAYGYTF. DNA of the CDR3: TGTGCCAGCAGTCCCTCAACGGGGCAGGGGGCCTATGGCTACACCTTC.

This sequence joins TRBV5-5 and TRBJ2-1; TRBD1 might be the D (5 bases). Trimming stripped 7 bases from V and 9 bases from J, with 17 bases between. The CDR3 covers 13 residues. Germline-derived CDR1 and CDR2 are SGHKS and YYEKEE (reference sequence). In DNA form, the CDR3 reads TGTGCCAGCGGGGCTCGGGCAAACGGTGAGCAGTTCTTC. This codes for CASGARANGEQFF.

The CDR3 DNA reads as TGCAGCGTCCACCAAGGGACTAGCGGGCCTAAGCAGTACTTC. Translated: CSVHQGTSGPKQYF. This sequence joins TRBV29-1 and TRBJ2-5, with TRBD2 identical over 12 bases. The CDR3 consists of 14 residues. Germline V gives CDR1 SQVTM, CDR2 ANQGSEA. V dropped 6 bases and J dropped 11; count of bases not matched to a gene: 13.

The chain has TRBV5-1 and TRBJ1-2; D may be TRBD1 (5 bases). CDR3 length: 16 residues. The V gene lost 1 base and the J gene lost 1 base, with 14 bases spanning the gap. Germline V CDR1 and CDR2: SGHRS, YFSETQ. The CDR3 coding sequence is TGCGCCAGCAGCTTGCAGGGTGAATGGGATAACTATGGCTACACCTTC. Translating gives CASSLQGEWDNYGYTF. The entire variable domain, with the rest obtained from reference TRBV5-1 and TRBJ1-2, is as follows: KAGVTQTPRYLIKTRGQQVTLSCSPISGHRSVSWYQQTPGQGLQFLFEYFSETQRNKGNFPGRFSGRQFSNSRSEMNVSTLELGDSALYLCASSLQGEWDNYGYTFGSGTRLTVV.

The chain carries TRBV19 and TRBJ2-1; 8 bases agree with TRBD2. V gave up 3 bases and J gave up 9 bases; unmatched junction bases: 10. Germline lookup yields CDR1 LNHDA and CDR2 SQIVND (reference sequence). CDR3 length equals 15 residues. CDR3 coding DNA: TGTGCCAGTAGTATGGGAGCGGGAGCGACCTCTGAGCAGTTCTTC. It specifies CASSMGAGATSEQFF.

The rearrangement joins TRBV19 to TRBJ1-2; unclear D gene. Trimming removed 8 bases at V and 5 bases at J, with 9 bases between. Germline lookup yields CDR1 LNHDA and CDR2 SQIVND (reference sequence). This CDR3 has 11 residues. The CDR3: CASGGPYGYTF. Here the CDR3 DNA reads TGTGCCAGTGGTGGCCCGTATGGCTACACCTTC.

This chain uses TRBV19 with TRBJ1-5; the D is unclear. Trimming took off 6 bases at V and 6 bases at J, with 15 bases between the two ends. CDR1 and CDR2 from the germline V gene are LNHDA and SQIVND (reference sequence). This CDR3 has 14 amino acids. The CDR3 sequence is CASSPDREVQPQHF. The CDR3 DNA reads TGTGCCAGTAGCCCCGACCGGGAAGTTCAGCCCCAGCATTTT.

The rearrangement uses TRBV7-2 and TRBJ2-5, with TRBD2 matching over 16 bases. V lost 5 bases to trimming and J lost 5 bases; unmatched junction nucleotides: 5. Germline CDR1 SGHTA, CDR2 FQGNSA. The CDR3 has 16 residues. As DNA, the CDR3 is TGTGCCAGCAGCGCGGGACTAGCGGGAGGGTTGGAGACCCAGTACTTC. Translation gives CASSAGLAGGLETQYF.

The chain recombines TRBV29-1 with TRBJ2-7; TRBD2 matches at 7 bases. Germline V CDR1 and CDR2: SQVTM, ANQGSEA. V dropped 6 bases and J dropped 0; count of bases not matched to a gene: 5. This CDR3 has 13 residues. CDR3 amino acids: CSVGSGRSYEQYF. The CDR3 coding sequence is TGCAGCGTGGGTAGCGGGCGCTCCTACGAGCAGTACTTC.